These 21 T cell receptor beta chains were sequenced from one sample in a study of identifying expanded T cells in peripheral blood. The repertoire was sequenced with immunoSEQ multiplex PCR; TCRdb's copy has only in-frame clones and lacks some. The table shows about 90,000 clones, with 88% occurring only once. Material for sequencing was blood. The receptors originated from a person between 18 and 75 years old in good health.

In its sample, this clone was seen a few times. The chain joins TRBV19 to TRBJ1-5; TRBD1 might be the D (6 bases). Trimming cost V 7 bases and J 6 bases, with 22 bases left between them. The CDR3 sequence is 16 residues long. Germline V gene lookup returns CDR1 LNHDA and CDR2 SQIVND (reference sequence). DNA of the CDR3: TGTGCCAGTACCGCGCGGGGGGGCGGAAGTCCTCAGCCCCAGCATTTT. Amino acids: CASTARGGGSPQPQHF.

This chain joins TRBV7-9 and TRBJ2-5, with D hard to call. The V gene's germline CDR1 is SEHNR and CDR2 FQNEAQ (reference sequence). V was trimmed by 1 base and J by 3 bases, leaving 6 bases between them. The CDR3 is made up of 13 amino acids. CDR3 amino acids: CASSLGKKETQYF. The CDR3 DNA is TGTGCCAGCAGCTTAGGTAAAAAAGAGACCCAGTACTTC.

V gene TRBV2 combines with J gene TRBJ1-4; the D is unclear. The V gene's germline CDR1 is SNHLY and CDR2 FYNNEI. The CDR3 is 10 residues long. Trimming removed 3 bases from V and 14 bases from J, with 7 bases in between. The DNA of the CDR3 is TGTGCCAGCAGTGACAGTTCGCTGTTTTTT. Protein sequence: CASSDSSLFF.

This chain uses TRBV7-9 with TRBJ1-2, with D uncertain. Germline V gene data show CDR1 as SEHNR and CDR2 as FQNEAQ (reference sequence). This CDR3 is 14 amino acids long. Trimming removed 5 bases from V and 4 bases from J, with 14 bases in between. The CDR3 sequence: CASSQDTAFYGYTF. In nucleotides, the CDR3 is TGTGCCAGCAGCCAAGACACAGCCTTCTATGGCTACACCTTC.

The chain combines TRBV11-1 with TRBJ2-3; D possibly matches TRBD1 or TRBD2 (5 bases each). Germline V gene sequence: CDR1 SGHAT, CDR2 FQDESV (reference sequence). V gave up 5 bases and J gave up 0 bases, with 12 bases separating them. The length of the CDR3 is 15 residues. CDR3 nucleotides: TGTGCCAGCAGCCCGGGACCCCTGAGCACAGATACGCAGTATTTT. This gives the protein CASSPGPLSTDTQYF.

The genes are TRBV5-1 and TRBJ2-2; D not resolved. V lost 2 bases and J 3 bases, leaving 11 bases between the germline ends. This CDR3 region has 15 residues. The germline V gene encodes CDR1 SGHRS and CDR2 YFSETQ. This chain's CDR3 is CASSLGNSDTGELFF. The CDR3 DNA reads TGCGCCAGCAGCTTAGGGAATTCGGACACCGGGGAGCTGTTTTTT.

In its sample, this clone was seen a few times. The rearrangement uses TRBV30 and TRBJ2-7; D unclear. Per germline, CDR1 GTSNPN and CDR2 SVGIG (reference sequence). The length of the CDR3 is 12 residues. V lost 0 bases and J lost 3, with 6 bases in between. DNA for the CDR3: TGTGCCTGGAGTGTACACGACTACGAGCAGTACTTC. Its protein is CAWSVHDYEQYF.

The CDR3 loop reads CASSDWVKENTEAFF. CDR3 nucleotides: TGTGCCAGCAGTGACTGGGTCAAAGAGAACACTGAAGCTTTCTTT. V and J are TRBV6-1 and TRBJ1-1, with unresolved D. V shed 3 bases and J shed 1 base, with 12 bases lying between them. The CDR3 covers 15 residues. In germline, CDR1 is MNHNS, CDR2 SASEGT.

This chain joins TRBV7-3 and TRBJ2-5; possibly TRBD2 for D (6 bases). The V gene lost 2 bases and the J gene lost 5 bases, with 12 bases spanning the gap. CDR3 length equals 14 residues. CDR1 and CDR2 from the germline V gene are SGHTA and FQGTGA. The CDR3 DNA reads TGTGCCAGCAGCTTAGGAGGCGGGGCGGAGACCCAGTACTTC. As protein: CASSLGGGAETQYF. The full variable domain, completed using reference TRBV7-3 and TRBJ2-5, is GAGVSQTPSNKVTEKGKYVELRCDPISGHTALYWYRQSLGQGPEFLIYFQGTGAADDSGLPNDRFFAVRPEGSVSTLKIQRTERGDSAVYLCASSLGGGAETQYFGPGTRLLVL.

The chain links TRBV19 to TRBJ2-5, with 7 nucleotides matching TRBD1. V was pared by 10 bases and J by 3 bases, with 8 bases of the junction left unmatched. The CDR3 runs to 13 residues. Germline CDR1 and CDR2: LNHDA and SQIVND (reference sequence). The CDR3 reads CAIPGTVEETQYF. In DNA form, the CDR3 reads TGTGCCATCCCTGGGACAGTCGAAGAGACCCAGTACTTC.

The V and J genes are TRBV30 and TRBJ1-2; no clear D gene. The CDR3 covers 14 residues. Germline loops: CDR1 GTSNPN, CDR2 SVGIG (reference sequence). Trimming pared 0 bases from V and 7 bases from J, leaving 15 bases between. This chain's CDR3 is CAWSVQIGSGGYTF. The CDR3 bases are TGTGCCTGGAGTGTACAGATAGGGTCGGGTGGCTACACCTTC.

Here the CDR3 reads CASSQGDRGGNEQYF. CDR3 bases: TGCGCCAGCAGCCAAGGAGACAGGGGGGGGAACGAGCAGTACTTC. The chain has TRBV4-3 and TRBJ2-7, with 9 nucleotides matching TRBD1. Germline assignment: CDR1 LGHNA and CDR2 YSLEER. V lost 1 base and J lost 5; bases outside the gene matches: 6. CDR3 length: 15 residues.

CDR3 sequence reads: CASSDRGRPNTEAFF. The CDR3 DNA is TGTGCCAGCAGTGACCGGGGCAGGCCGAACACTGAAGCTTTCTTT. This chain connects TRBV6-4 to TRBJ1-1, with D possibly TRBD1 on 5 matching bases. V shed 2 bases and J shed 1 base, with 11 bases lying between them. Germline V gives CDR1 MRHNA, CDR2 SNTAGT. The CDR3 spans 15 residues.

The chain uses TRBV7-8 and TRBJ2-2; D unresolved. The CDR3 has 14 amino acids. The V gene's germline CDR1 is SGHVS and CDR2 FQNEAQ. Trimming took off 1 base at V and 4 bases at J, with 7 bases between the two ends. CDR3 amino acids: CASSLVVGTGELFF. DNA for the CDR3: TGTGCCAGCAGCTTAGTTGTAGGCACCGGGGAGCTGTTTTTT.

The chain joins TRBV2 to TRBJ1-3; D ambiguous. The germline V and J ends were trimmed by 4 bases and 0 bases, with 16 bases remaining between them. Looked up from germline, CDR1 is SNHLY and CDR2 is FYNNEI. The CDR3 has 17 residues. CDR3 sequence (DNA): TGTGCCAGCAGTGCAAAACGGACGGCGAGCTCTGGAAACACCATATATTTT. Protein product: CASSAKRTASSGNTIYF.

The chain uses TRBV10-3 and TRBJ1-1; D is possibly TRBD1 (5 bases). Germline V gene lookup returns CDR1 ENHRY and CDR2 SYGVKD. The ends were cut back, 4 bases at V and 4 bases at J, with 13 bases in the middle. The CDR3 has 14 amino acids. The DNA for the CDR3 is TGTGCCATCAGTGGATCCGGGGGAAGCACTGAAGCTTTCTTT. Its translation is CAISGSGGSTEAFF.

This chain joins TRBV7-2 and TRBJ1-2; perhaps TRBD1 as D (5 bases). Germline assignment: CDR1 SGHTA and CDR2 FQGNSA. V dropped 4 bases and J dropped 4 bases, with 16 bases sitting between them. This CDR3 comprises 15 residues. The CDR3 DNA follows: TGTGCCAGCAGCTCCCGGGACTCGAGATTCTATGGCTACACCTTC. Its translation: CASSSRDSRFYGYTF.

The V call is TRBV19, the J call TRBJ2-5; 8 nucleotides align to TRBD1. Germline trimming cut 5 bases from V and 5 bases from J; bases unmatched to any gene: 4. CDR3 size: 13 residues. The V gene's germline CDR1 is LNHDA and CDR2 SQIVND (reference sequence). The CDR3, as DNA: TGTGCCAGTAGTCCCAGGGGGCCCGAGACCCAGTACTTC. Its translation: CASSPRGPETQYF. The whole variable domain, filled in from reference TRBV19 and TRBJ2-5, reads DGGITQSPKYLFRKEGQNVTLSCEQNLNHDAMYWYRQDPGQGLRLIYYSQIVNDFQKGDIAEGYSVSREKKESFPLTVTSAQKNPTAFYLCASSPRGPETQYFGPGTRLLVL.

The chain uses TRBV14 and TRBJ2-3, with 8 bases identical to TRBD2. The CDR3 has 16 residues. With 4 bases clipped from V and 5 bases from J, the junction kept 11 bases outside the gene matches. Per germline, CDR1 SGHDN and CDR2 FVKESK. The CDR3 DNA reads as TGTGCCAGCAGCCGGAACCACGGGGCGGGAGGAGATACGCAGTATTTT. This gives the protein CASSRNHGAGGDTQYF.

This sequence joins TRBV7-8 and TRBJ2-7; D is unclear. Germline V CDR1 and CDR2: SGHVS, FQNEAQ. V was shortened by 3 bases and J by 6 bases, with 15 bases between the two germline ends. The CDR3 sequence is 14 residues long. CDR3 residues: CASSFLSSVGEQYF. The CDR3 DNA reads TGTGCCAGCAGCTTCCTATCATCGGTGGGCGAGCAGTACTTC.

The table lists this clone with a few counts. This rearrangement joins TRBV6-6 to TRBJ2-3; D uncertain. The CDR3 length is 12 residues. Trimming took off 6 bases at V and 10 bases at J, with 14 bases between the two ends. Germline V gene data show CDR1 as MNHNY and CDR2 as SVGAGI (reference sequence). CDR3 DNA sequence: TGTGCCAGCAGGAAGGCCCTCGCAGCGCAGTATTTT. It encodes CASRKALAAQYF.